This TCR beta chain was observed in a study of Ad26.COV2.S vaccination and SARS-CoV-2 variants. For the study at large: This donor came from the COV1001 trial of Ad26.COV2.S.

Some clones are missing from TCRdb's copy, which holds only in-frame ones; the method was immunoSEQ multiplex PCR. The sample consists of fewer than 400,000 clones, 70% to 90% of them appearing once. Noted treatment: about 20 received Ad26.COV2.S at low or high dose, single or two shots; about 5 received placebo; per-sample allocation not given. Sampling occurred on day 63 after the first vaccine or placebo injection. An adult of 18-55 years in Boston served as donor. Study results and caveats: Placebo recipients and vaccine recipients were similar in non-spike TCR breadth. Considerable breadth of spike-specific CD8+ and CD4+ T cell responses has reportedly been documented following vaccination.

This clone appeared a single time. Antigen: not known. Germline lookup yields CDR1 SGHTA and CDR2 FQGNSA. The CDR3 totals 13 residues. Trimming took off 4 bases at V and 4 bases at J, with 9 bases between the two ends. The chain is built from TRBV7-2 and TRBJ2-3; TRBD1 is a possible D gene (6 bases). The source material was peripheral blood, sampled in a trial of Ad26.COV2.S vaccine versus placebo. This sequence was found in a person between 18 and 60 years old who received the Ad26.COV2.S COVID-19 vaccine or a placebo. The CDR3, as DNA: TGTGCCAGCAGCTCCACAGGGCCAGATACGCAGTATTTT. Amino acid sequence: CASSSTGPDTQYF.